Each of the 21 T cell receptor beta chains below was sequenced from the same sample in a study of blood T cell repertoires in COVID-19. The data were produced by immunoSEQ multiplex PCR, yet TCRdb's version contains in-frame clones alone and is incomplete. The table lists under 200,000 clones, 87% of them singletons. The sequenced material came from peripheral blood. The receptors come from a man aged 55 to 70 with active or convalescent COVID-19.

The chain uses TRBV4-1 and TRBJ1-5, with TRBD1 matching over 7 bases. The CDR3 contains 17 residues. Germline V gene data show CDR1 as MGHRA and CDR2 as YSYEKL. V was clipped by 0 bases and J by 4 bases; unmatched bases: 9. In nucleotides, the CDR3 is TGCGCCAGCAGCCAAGAGGGTCTTCTACAGGGGAATCAGCCCCAGCATTTT. Its translation is CASSQEGLLQGNQPQHF.

The chain recombines TRBV7-3 with TRBJ2-1; weak D call: TRBD1 (5 bases). V shed 5 bases and J shed 7 bases, with 12 bases lying between them. This CDR3 region has 13 residues. Germline V gene data show CDR1 as SGHTA and CDR2 as FQGTGA. The CDR3 sequence is CASSIGVWNEQFF. Written as DNA, the CDR3 is TGTGCCAGCAGCATAGGGGTGTGGAATGAGCAGTTCTTC.

The chain links TRBV18 to TRBJ2-3; 10 bases match TRBD1. This CDR3 has 16 residues. Unmatched junction bases numbered 6, after V lost 2 bases and J lost 4 bases. Germline CDR1 reads KGHSH; CDR2 reads LQKENI. The CDR3, as DNA: TGTGCCAGCTCACCAATGCCGACAGGGGGCCCAGATACGCAGTATTTT. This encodes CASSPMPTGGPDTQYF.

The chain couples TRBV11-2 to TRBJ2-3; tentative D call: TRBD2 (6 bases). Germline-derived CDR1 and CDR2 are SGHAT and FQNNGV. Trimming took off 4 bases at V and 2 bases at J, with 16 bases between the two ends. This CDR3 has 16 residues. CDR3 protein: CASSSWDSGYTDTQYF. CDR3 coding DNA: TGTGCCAGCAGCTCATGGGACTCTGGTTACACAGATACGCAGTATTTT.

The rearrangement links TRBV7-9 to TRBJ2-7, with 9 bases fitting TRBD1. The V and J ends lost 5 bases and 5 bases, in that order; junction bases with no gene match: 4. Germline lookup yields CDR1 SEHNR and CDR2 FQNEAQ (reference sequence). The CDR3 runs to 13 residues. The CDR3 is CASSQDRGDEQYF. The CDR3 DNA reads TGTGCCAGCAGCCAGGACAGGGGAGACGAGCAGTACTTC.

The chain has TRBV5-5 and TRBJ2-2; D remains ambiguous. V lost 4 bases and J lost 5, with 12 bases in between. The CDR3 is 14 residues long. Germline V gene lookup returns CDR1 SGHKS and CDR2 YYEKEE (reference sequence). The CDR3: CASSPQWLTGELFF. As DNA, the CDR3 is TGTGCCAGCAGCCCACAATGGCTTACCGGGGAGCTGTTTTTT.

This sequence joins TRBV7-8 and TRBJ2-2; 8 bases line up with TRBD2. With V trimmed by 4 bases and J by 5 bases, 9 bases remained unmatched. The CDR3 has 16 residues. Germline-derived CDR1 and CDR2 are SGHVS and FQNEAQ. The CDR3 sequence: CASSSAGLVGTGELFF. CDR3 DNA: TGTGCCAGCAGCTCAGCGGGACTAGTCGGGACCGGGGAGCTGTTTTTT. The full variable domain, completed using reference TRBV7-8 and TRBJ2-2, is GAGVSQSPRYKVAKRGQDVALRCDPISGHVSLFWYQQALGQGPEFLTYFQNEAQLDKSGLPSDRFFAERPEGSVSTLKIQRTQQEDSAVYLCASSSAGLVGTGELFFGEGSRLTVL.

The chain couples TRBV5-1 to TRBJ2-3; TRBD1 matches at 10 bases. Germline loops: CDR1 SGHRS, CDR2 YFSETQ. With 4 bases clipped from V and 2 bases from J, the junction kept 7 bases outside the gene matches. The CDR3 is 16 residues long. CDR3 sequence reads: CASSPAGTGATDTQYF. In DNA form, the CDR3 reads TGCGCCAGCAGCCCAGCCGGGACAGGGGCCACAGATACGCAGTATTTT. Variable domain in full (rest from reference TRBV5-1 and TRBJ2-3): KAGVTQTPRYLIKTRGQQVTLSCSPISGHRSVSWYQQTPGQGLQFLFEYFSETQRNKGNFPGRFSGRQFSNSRSEMNVSTLELGDSALYLCASSPAGTGATDTQYFGPGTRLTVL.

This clone came up many times. The chain is built from TRBV2 and TRBJ1-6; no reliable D call. From germline, CDR1 is SNHLY and CDR2 FYNNEI. Trimming took 2 bases from V and 7 from J, leaving 15 bases between them. CDR3 length: 16 residues. CDR3 nucleotides: TGTGCCAGCAGTGAACGGCGGCCAACTACCAATTCACCCCTCCACTTT. Protein: CASSERRPTTNSPLHF. Drawing the rest from reference TRBV2 and TRBJ1-6, the complete variable domain is EPEVTQTPSHQVTQMGQEVILRCVPISNHLYFYWYRQILGQKVEFLVSFYNNEISEKSEIFDDQFSVERPDGSNFTLKIRSTKLEDSAMYFCASSERRPTTNSPLHFGNGTRLTVT.

The gene calls are TRBV6-5 and TRBJ1-2; a possible D gene is TRBD1 (6 bases). The germline V and J ends were trimmed by 6 bases and 7 bases, with 18 bases remaining between them. CDR1 is MNHEY, CDR2 SVGAGI, per germline. The CDR3 extends over 14 amino acids. The CDR3 DNA is TGTGCCAGCAGAAGCCCCAGACAGGACAGTGGCTACACCTTC. It translates to CASRSPRQDSGYTF.

The chain couples TRBV3-1 (or the pseudogene TRBV3-2) to TRBJ2-7; tentative D call: TRBD1 (5 bases). Germline V gives CDR1 LGHDT, CDR2 YNNKEL (reference sequence). The CDR3 length is 13 residues. V was clipped by 1 base and J by 6 bases, with 10 bases between them. DNA of the CDR3: TGTGCCAGCAGCCAAGTATTTGGGGCCGAGCAGTACTTC. Translating gives CASSQVFGAEQYF.

The V gene is TRBV5-6, the J gene TRBJ2-5; unclear D gene. V dropped 0 bases and J dropped 1 base, with 10 bases sitting between them. CDR3 length: 15 amino acids. CDR1 is SGHDT and CDR2 is YYEEEE in the germline V gene. CDR3 nucleotides: TGTGCCAGCAGCTTGGCAGGTACTCTCCAAGAGACCCAGTACTTC. Translating gives CASSLAGTLQETQYF. Together with reference TRBV5-6 and TRBJ2-5, the CDR3 gives the full variable domain: DAGVTQSPTHLIKTRGQQVTLRCSPKSGHDTVSWYQQALGQGPQFIFQYYEEEERQRGNFPDRFSGHQFPNYSSELNVNALLLGDSALYLCASSLAGTLQETQYFGPGTRLLVL.

The sample holds one count of this clone. The genes are TRBV15 and TRBJ2-1; 8 bases fit TRBD2. The junction had 7 bases not matched to a gene; V was cut back by 1 base and J by 5 bases. The CDR3 consists of 16 residues. Per the germline V gene, CDR1 is LNHNV and CDR2 is YYDKDF (reference sequence). The CDR3 is CATSRATSGRNNEQFF. Here the CDR3 DNA reads TGTGCCACCAGCAGAGCAACTAGCGGACGCAACAATGAGCAGTTCTTC.

The chain combines TRBV7-3 with TRBJ2-5, with D possibly being TRBD2 (5 bases). The CDR3 has 14 residues. In germline, CDR1 is SGHTA, CDR2 FQGTGA. V was shortened by 5 bases and J by 5 bases, with 15 bases between the two germline ends. In DNA, the CDR3 is TGTGCCAGCAGCCCCGAGGACTCCCCGGAGACCCAGTACTTC. Translation: CASSPEDSPETQYF.

This clone came up once. V and J are TRBV6-2 or TRBV6-3 and TRBJ2-7, with D perhaps matching TRBD1 (6 bases). The germline V gene has CDR1 MNHEY and CDR2 SVGEGT. CDR3 length: 13 residues. Trimming pared 4 bases from V and 4 bases from J, leaving 11 bases between. The CDR3 DNA follows: TGTGCCAGCAGTTGGGGGCGCAATTACGAGCAGTACTTC. Its protein is CASSWGRNYEQYF.

V and J are TRBV18 and TRBJ1-6; 7 bases are a match to TRBD1. The CDR3 contains 14 residues. Germline V gives CDR1 KGHSH, CDR2 LQKENI. Trimming removed 3 bases from V and 11 bases from J; junction bases left unmatched: 7. This CDR3 is CASSPGTVKPPLHF. CDR3 in DNA: TGTGCCAGCTCACCCGGGACAGTAAAACCACCCCTCCACTTT. The whole variable domain, remainder taken from reference TRBV18 and TRBJ1-6, is NAGVMQNPRHLVRRRGQEARLRCSPMKGHSHVYWYRQLPEEGLKFMVYLQKENIIDESGMPKERFSAEFPKEGPSILRIQQVVRGDSAAYFCASSPGTVKPPLHFGNGTRLTVT.

The chain employs TRBV30 and TRBJ1-1; no definite D call. CDR3 length: 13 residues. Between the trimmed V and J ends, which lost 3 bases and 5 bases, there was a span of 13 bases. The germline CDR1 and CDR2 sequences are GTSNPN and SVGIG (reference sequence). DNA of the CDR3: TGTGCCTGGAGCGCCCAGATCGGGACTGAAGCTTTCTTT. Its protein is CAWSAQIGTEAFF.

The chain is built from TRBV5-4 and TRBJ2-1, with D tentatively TRBD2 (7 bases). This CDR3 region has 16 residues. The V end was cut by 4 bases, the J end by 7 bases, with 21 bases between. From germline, CDR1 is SGHNT and CDR2 YYREEE (reference sequence). This chain's CDR3 is CASSLLVGGAGNEQFF. As DNA, the CDR3 is TGTGCCAGCAGCCTTCTTGTAGGGGGGGCCGGAAATGAGCAGTTCTTC.

The CDR3 sequence: CASSSDSYLNTGELFF. The CDR3, as DNA: TGTGCCAGCAGTTCGGACAGTTACCTAAACACCGGGGAGCTGTTTTTT. The chain carries TRBV25-1 and TRBJ2-2; a weak D match, TRBD1 (6 bases). The CDR3 extends over 16 amino acids. V was pared by 5 bases and J by 2 bases, with 15 bases between. CDR1 and CDR2 (germline): MGHDK, SYGVNS.

The rearrangement links TRBV9 to TRBJ1-3; maybe TRBD1 (5 bases). This CDR3 has 15 amino acids. The V and J ends lost 2 bases and 7 bases respectively, with 16 bases between them. CDR1 is SGDLS, CDR2 YYNGEE, per germline. The chain's CDR3 is CASSVQGTVGNTIYF. DNA for the CDR3: TGTGCCAGCAGCGTCCAGGGTACTGTTGGGAACACCATATATTTT. Variable domain in full (rest from reference TRBV9 and TRBJ1-3): DSGVTQTPKHLITATGQRVTLRCSPRSGDLSVYWYQQSLDQGLQFLIQYYNGEERAKGNILERFSAQQFPDLHSELNLSSLELGDSALYFCASSVQGTVGNTIYFGEGSWLTVV.

This clone occurred once. CDR3 residues: CASSLDSFNEKLFF. CDR3 nucleotides: TGTGCCAGCAGCTTAGACAGCTTTAATGAAAAACTGTTTTTT. This chain connects TRBV7-6 to TRBJ1-4, with D unresolved. V lost 1 base to trimming and J lost 4 bases, with 7 bases between them. The germline V gene encodes CDR1 SGHVS and CDR2 FNYEAQ. The CDR3 sequence is 14 residues long.